This paragraph covers one TCR beta chain sequence. Possible read error: a much larger clone is one base away. Lacking the conserved final phenylalanine or tryptophan, this CDR3 likely reflects a read error. CDR1 and CDR2 from the germline V gene are MDHEN and SYDVKM. CDR3 size: 14 residues. Trimming left V 10 bases short and J 2 bases short, with 17 bases between. These data come from a study of glioma-infiltrating T cells. Using RNA template, CDR3s of TCR alpha and beta were amplified with iRepertoire arm-PCR. From the multiplex PCR reads, TCRdb called clonotypes with MiXCR, one entry per CDR3 protein. The data hold fewer than 200,000 distinct CDR3 sequences, with around 42% observed a single time.

The chain couples TRBV28 to TRBJ2-5, with no clear D. This sequence was found in a human donor with low-grade glioma or glioblastoma, undergoing nonglioma brain surgery, or in good health (not recorded which). The sequenced sample was glioma tissue, nonneoplastic brain tissue, or PBMCs (not recorded which). As DNA, the CDR3 is TGTGCCACTTCACACCTGGACGGACAAGAGACCCAGTACTTA. Translation gives CATSHLDGQETQYL.